Each of the 18 T cell receptor beta chains below was sequenced from the same sample in a study of blood T cell repertoires in COVID-19. Assay used: immunoSEQ multiplex PCR; TCRdb lists only in-frame clones, some missing. The sample yields approximately 120,000 clones, around 70% seen once. The sample comprised peripheral blood. The origin of the receptors is a man aged 80 or over with COVID-19, enrolled during active disease.

The chain carries TRBV12-1 and TRBJ1-2; the D segment call TRBD1 is taken from the table without a DNA check. TRBV12-1 is a pseudogene locus. The CDR3 extends over 14 amino acids. CDR3 coding DNA: TGTGCCAGCAGCTCAGGGGGGTACGAGAGTGGCTACACCTTC. It translates to CASSSGGYESGYTF.

The rearrangement uses TRBV4-3 and TRBJ1-4; D is uncertain. V was pared by 4 bases and J by 2 bases, with 8 bases between. From germline, CDR1 is LGHNA and CDR2 YSLEER. CDR3 length: 14 amino acids. CDR3 nucleotide sequence: TGCGCCAGCAGCCCAGGCACGACTAATGAAAAACTGTTTTTT. Translated, it gives CASSPGTTNEKLFF.

The gene calls are TRBV7-8 and TRBJ1-5, with D possibly being TRBD1 (6 bases). Trimming cost V 0 bases and J 5 bases, with 11 bases left between them. Per germline, CDR1 SGHVS and CDR2 FQNEAQ. This CDR3 has 15 residues. CDR3 loop: CASSLALRGDQPQHF. In DNA, the CDR3 is TGTGCCAGCAGCTTAGCCCTCAGGGGCGATCAGCCCCAGCATTTT.

The J gene is TRBJ2-7, the V gene TRBV10-3, with 8 bases that match TRBD1. This CDR3 region has 12 residues. CDR1 and CDR2 from the germline V gene are ENHRY and SYGVKD. Trimming at V came to 10 bases and at J to 3 bases, leaving 5 bases not matched to a gene. For the CDR3, the DNA is TGTGCCACGGGGACAGGTGGCTACGAGCAGTACTTC. Amino acids: CATGTGGYEQYF.

The chain joins TRBV12-3 or TRBV12-4 to TRBJ1-1; tentative D call: TRBD1 (5 bases). CDR3 size: 12 residues. Trimming took 3 bases from V and 4 from J, leaving 6 bases between them. The CDR3 protein is CASSFGGTEAFF. CDR3 DNA sequence: TGTGCCAGCAGTTTCGGGGGCACTGAAGCTTTCTTT.

V and J are TRBV2 and TRBJ1-2; possibly TRBD1 for D (5 bases). Germline V lookup: CDR1 SNHLY, CDR2 FYNNEI. The CDR3 sequence is 16 residues long. The V end lost 3 bases, the J end lost 4 bases, and 18 bases lay between the germline ends. The CDR3 nucleotides are TGTGCCAGCAGTGACGGGTTTACAGCGGGGGGCTATGGCTACACCTTC. It specifies CASSDGFTAGGYGYTF.

The V and J genes are TRBV4-2 and TRBJ2-5; a possible D gene is TRBD1 (6 bases). Looked up from germline, CDR1 is LGHNA and CDR2 is YNFKEQ. The CDR3 loop spans 14 amino acids. Trimming removed 0 bases at V and 1 base at J, with 6 bases between. CDR3 protein: CASSQEGGQETQYF. The DNA of the CDR3 is TGTGCCAGCAGCCAAGAAGGGGGCCAAGAGACCCAGTACTTC.

This chain uses TRBV7-2 with TRBJ2-5; D might be TRBD2 (5 bases). Germline assignment: CDR1 SGHTA and CDR2 FQGNSA. V shed 4 bases and J shed 2 bases, with 11 bases lying between them. This CDR3 has 14 residues. CDR3 sequence (DNA): TGTGCCAGCAGCTATACTAAGCGGCAAGAGACCCAGTACTTC. Encoded protein: CASSYTKRQETQYF.

J is TRBJ2-1 and V is TRBV7-3; D is possibly TRBD2 (6 bases). Germline values: CDR1 SGHTA, CDR2 FQGTGA. Between the trimmed V and J ends, which lost 5 bases and 5 bases, there was a span of 16 bases. CDR3 size: 15 residues. CDR3 sequence: CASSPQALANNEQFF. CDR3 sequence (DNA): TGTGCCAGCAGCCCTCAGGCGCTAGCGAACAATGAGCAGTTCTTC.

This sequence joins TRBV6-6 and TRBJ2-1; D ambiguous. Trimming took 5 bases from V and 0 from J, leaving 11 bases between them. The CDR3 loop spans 15 amino acids. Germline lookup yields CDR1 MNHNY and CDR2 SVGAGI (reference sequence). The CDR3 nucleotides are TGTGCCAGCAGTCTAACCACCAGCTCCTACAATGAGCAGTTCTTC. Translated: CASSLTTSSYNEQFF.

V and J are TRBV11-2 and TRBJ1-3; unclear D gene. CDR3 length: 13 residues. V lost 1 base, J lost 4 bases, and 5 bases lay in between. Germline CDR1 SGHAT, CDR2 FQNNGV. The CDR3 loop reads CASSLASGNTIYF. CDR3 coding DNA: TGTGCCAGCAGCTTAGCTAGCGGAAACACCATATATTTT.

The chain is built from TRBV20-1 and TRBJ2-2; TRBD2 agrees at 10 bases. With V trimmed by 3 bases and J by 7 bases, 8 bases remained unmatched. The germline V gene encodes CDR1 DFQATT and CDR2 SNEGSKA (reference sequence). The CDR3 covers 15 residues. The CDR3, as DNA: TGCAGTGCTAGTCATCTAGCGGGAGTGGGCGGGGAGCTGTTTTTT. It codes for CSASHLAGVGGELFF.

This rearrangement joins TRBV5-1 to TRBJ2-1, with 8 bases that match TRBD1. V gave up 5 bases and J gave up 9 bases; unmatched junction bases: 10. The germline V gene has CDR1 SGHRS and CDR2 YFSETQ. This CDR3 has 14 residues. The CDR3 loop reads CASSRQGPTGEQFF. Written as DNA, the CDR3 is TGCGCCAGCAGTCGACAGGGGCCCACAGGTGAGCAGTTCTTC.

V is TRBV7-3 and J is TRBJ2-3; 8 bases are a match to TRBD1. The CDR3 extends over 16 amino acids. J gave up 2 bases and V 5 bases, and 9 bases lay outside the gene matches. Germline CDR1 SGHTA, CDR2 FQGTGA. CDR3 nucleotides: TGTGCCAGCAGCCCCACAGGGGGATGGACCACAGATACGCAGTATTTT. Residues: CASSPTGGWTTDTQYF. Full variable domain (rest looked up from reference TRBV7-3 and TRBJ2-3): GAGVSQTPSNKVTEKGKYVELRCDPISGHTALYWYRQSLGQGPEFLIYFQGTGAADDSGLPNDRFFAVRPEGSVSTLKIQRTERGDSAVYLCASSPTGGWTTDTQYFGPGTRLTVL.

The rearrangement links TRBV3-1 (or the pseudogene TRBV3-2) to TRBJ2-5, with TRBD1 matching 8 bases. Germline V gene lookup returns CDR1 LGHDT and CDR2 YNNKEL (reference sequence). The CDR3 has 16 amino acids. The junction had 7 bases not matched to a gene; V was cut back by 0 bases and J by 4 bases. The CDR3 protein is CASSQDPTGEVETQYF. In nucleotides, the CDR3 is TGTGCCAGCAGCCAAGATCCGACAGGGGAGGTAGAGACCCAGTACTTC.

In this sample, this clone turned up once. V usage is TRBV29-1 and J usage is TRBJ2-7; 8 bases agree with TRBD1. Trimming cost V 4 bases and J 7 bases; bases outside gene matches: 6. The CDR3 length is 12 residues. Germline V gives CDR1 SQVTM, CDR2 ANQGSEA. CDR3: CSVVQGVGEQYF. The CDR3 region has the DNA TGCAGCGTTGTACAGGGGGTCGGGGAGCAGTACTTC.

V is TRBV5-1 and J is TRBJ2-2; D is ambiguous. The CDR3 extends over 15 amino acids. In germline, CDR1 is SGHRS, CDR2 YFSETQ. V was cut by 3 bases and J by 4 bases, with 13 bases left in between. Here the CDR3 DNA reads TGCGCCAGCAGCTCGGGTGTTCCGAGCACCGGGGAGCTGTTTTTT. This encodes CASSSGVPSTGELFF.

This clone came up a few times. The V gene is TRBV4-2, the J gene TRBJ2-3; 9 nucleotides match TRBD2. The CDR3 is 17 amino acids. The germline CDR1 and CDR2 sequences are LGHNA and YNFKEQ. V shed 1 base, J shed 4 bases, and the junction held 9 bases outside the gene matches. The CDR3 region has the DNA TGTGCCAGCAGCCAAGGGGGGGGACTAGCAGTAGCAGATACGCAGTATTTT. Amino acid sequence: CASSQGGGLAVADTQYF.